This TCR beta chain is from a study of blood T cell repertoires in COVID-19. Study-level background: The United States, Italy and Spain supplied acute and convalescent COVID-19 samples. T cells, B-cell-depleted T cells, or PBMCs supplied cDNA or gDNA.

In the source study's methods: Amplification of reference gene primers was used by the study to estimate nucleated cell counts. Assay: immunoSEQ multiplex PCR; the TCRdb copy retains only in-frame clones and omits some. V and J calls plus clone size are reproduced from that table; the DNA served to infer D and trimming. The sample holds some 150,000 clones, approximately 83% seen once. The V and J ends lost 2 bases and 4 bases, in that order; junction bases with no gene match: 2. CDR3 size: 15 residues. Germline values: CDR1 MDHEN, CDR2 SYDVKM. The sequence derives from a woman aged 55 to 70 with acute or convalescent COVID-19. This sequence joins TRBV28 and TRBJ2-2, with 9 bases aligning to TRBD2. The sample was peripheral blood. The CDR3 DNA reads TGTGCCAGCAGTTTAGCGGGAGGGGCCACCGGGGAGCTGTTTTTT. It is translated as CASSLAGGATGELFF. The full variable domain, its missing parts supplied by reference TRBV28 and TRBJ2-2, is DVKVTQSSRYLVKRTGEKVFLECVQDMDHENMFWYRQDPGLGLRLIYFSYDVKMKEKGDIPEGYSVSREKKERFSLILESASTNQTSMYLCASSLAGGATGELFFGEGSRLTVL.